Below, 23 T cell receptor beta chains from the same sample are listed, as sequenced in a study of neurological immune-mediated disorders. TCRdb reanalysed the 5' RACE reads using MiXCR and keeps one entry per CDR3 protein. The sample contains tens of thousands of distinct CDR3 sequences, around 2.6% of which appear only once. What was sequenced was PBMCs. The origin of the receptors is a woman younger than 45 with multiple sclerosis.

This clonotype was picked up many times. The rearrangement links TRBV20-1 to TRBJ2-3; 12 bases map to TRBD2. The V segment lost 2 bases and the J segment 0 bases; nucleotides outside the gene matches: 6. The CDR3 is 17 amino acids. Germline V gene lookup returns CDR1 DFQATT and CDR2 SNEGSKA (reference sequence). This CDR3 reads CSARNLAGGGSTDTQYF. The CDR3 DNA reads TGCAGTGCTAGAAACCTAGCGGGAGGGGGAAGCACAGATACGCAGTATTTT.

This clonotype was detected many times. J is TRBJ1-5 and V is TRBV5-5; possibly TRBD1 for D (6 bases). CDR1 and CDR2 (germline): SGHKS, YYEKEE (reference sequence). V was trimmed by 1 base and J by 2 bases, leaving 10 bases between them. The CDR3 is 15 amino acids. CDR3 sequence (DNA): TGTGCCAGCAGCTTGCTAGGGGGGGGCAATCAGCCCCAGCATTTT. Translation: CASSLLGGGNQPQHF.

At least ten counts were recorded for this clonotype. The rearrangement uses TRBV6-5 and TRBJ2-3, with TRBD1 matching 9 bases. CDR3 size: 15 residues. Germline V lookup: CDR1 MNHEY, CDR2 SVGAGI. The junction had 3 bases not matched to a gene; V was cut back by 5 bases and J by 0 bases. The CDR3 reads CASSTDRGSTDTQYF. The CDR3 DNA reads TGTGCCAGCAGTACGGACAGGGGCAGCACAGATACGCAGTATTTT.

This clonotype was observed at least ten times. The CDR3 bases are TGTGCCAGCAGCGTCGGAGGGGCGAATTCACCCCTCCACTTT. It specifies CASSVGGANSPLHF. J is TRBJ1-6 and V is TRBV3-1, with D possibly TRBD1 on 5 matching bases. V gave up 5 bases and J gave up 7 bases, with 12 bases separating them. In germline, CDR1 is LGHDT, CDR2 YNNKEL (reference sequence). CDR3 length: 14 residues.

This clonotype was detected many times. CDR3 sequence (DNA): TGTGCCAGCAGTAGACTAGCGGGAGCGTCGGCTGAGCAGTTCTTC. Translated: CASSRLAGASAEQFF. The chain carries TRBV28 and TRBJ2-1, with 12 bases that match TRBD2. The V segment lost 5 bases and the J segment 9 bases; nucleotides outside the gene matches: 8. CDR1 and CDR2 from the germline V gene are MDHEN and SYDVKM. The length of the CDR3 is 15 residues.

This clonotype was recorded many times. The chain links TRBV7-2 to TRBJ2-3; D gene uncertain. V gave up 2 bases and J gave up 4 bases, with 7 bases separating them. The CDR3 extends over 13 amino acids. Germline CDR1 is SGHTA and CDR2 is FQGNSA. The CDR3 sequence: CASSLSGPDTQYF. The DNA of the CDR3 is TGTGCCAGCAGCTTATCCGGCCCAGATACGCAGTATTTT. Supplemented by reference TRBV7-2 and TRBJ2-3, the full variable domain reads GAGVSQSPSNKVTEKGKDVELRCDPISGHTALYWYRQSLGQGLEFLIYFQGNSAPDKSGLPSDRFSAERTGGSVSTLTIQRTQQEDSAVYLCASSLSGPDTQYFGPGTRLTVL.

On this clonotype: Since a much larger clone is just one base distant, this may be a read error. The chain combines TRBV11-3 with TRBJ1-5; unclear D gene. CDR1 is SGHNT and CDR2 is YENEEA in the germline V gene. The CDR3 runs 13 residues. The CDR3 DNA reads as TGTGCCAGCAGCTTAGGGGAGAATCAGCCCCAGAATTTT. It translates to CASSLGENQPQNF.

This clonotype was counted many times. The chain uses TRBV5-1 and TRBJ2-5; the D call may be TRBD1 or TRBD2 (5 bases each). CDR1 and CDR2 (germline): SGHRS, YFSETQ. V dropped 0 bases and J dropped 4 bases, with 7 bases sitting between them. CDR3 length equals 13 residues. CDR3 coding DNA: TGCGCCAGCAGCTTGGCCGGGGCAGAGACCCAGTACTTC. Its protein is CASSLAGAETQYF.

This clonotype was found many times. The chain couples TRBV25-1 to TRBJ2-3; D uncertain. Germline values: CDR1 MGHDK, CDR2 SYGVNS. Trimming took 5 bases from V and 1 from J, leaving 7 bases between them. The length of the CDR3 is 13 residues. The CDR3 sequence: CASSWAGTDTQYF. CDR3 coding DNA: TGTGCCAGCAGTTGGGCAGGCACAGATACGCAGTATTTT.

The sample holds many counts of this clonotype. V gene TRBV24-1 combines with J gene TRBJ2-1; D gene ambiguous. Germline V gene lookup returns CDR1 KGHDR and CDR2 SFDVKD. This CDR3 has 13 residues. The V end was cut by 5 bases, the J end by 5 bases, with 9 bases between. Written as DNA, the CDR3 is TGTGCCACCAGTGGCTCTGAGAACAATGAGCAGTTCTTC. Protein sequence: CATSGSENNEQFF.

This clonotype has a count of ten or more. The V call is TRBV10-3, the J call TRBJ2-5, with TRBD2 matching over 9 bases. Germline V gene data show CDR1 as ENHRY and CDR2 as SYGVKD. J was trimmed by 4 bases and V by 0 bases; bases with no gene match: 3. This CDR3 has 15 amino acids. CDR3 coding DNA: TGTGCCATCAGTGAGTCGAAAGCGGGGGGAGAGACCCAGTACTTC. It translates to CAISESKAGGETQYF.

This clonotype was observed many times. This sequence joins TRBV7-2 and TRBJ2-7; the D gene is possibly TRBD2 (5 bases). The CDR3 runs to 15 residues. V lost 5 bases, J lost 2 bases, and 16 bases lay in between. Germline V lookup: CDR1 SGHTA, CDR2 FQGNSA. The CDR3 sequence: CASSPFGSGTYEQYF. DNA of the CDR3: TGTGCCAGCAGCCCCTTTGGGAGCGGAACCTACGAGCAGTACTTC.

This clonotype was seen ten or more times. V gene TRBV28 combines with J gene TRBJ1-6, with 11 bases fitting TRBD1. This CDR3 has 15 residues. The germline CDR1 and CDR2 sequences are MDHEN and SYDVKM. The V and J ends lost 6 bases and 14 bases, in that order; junction bases with no gene match: 12. The CDR3 DNA is TGTGCCAGCAGCCGAATGGGACAGGGGGTTAAGGCCCTCCACTTT. Translated: CASSRMGQGVKALHF.

This clonotype was seen repeatedly, ten times or more. The chain carries TRBV7-8 and TRBJ2-6; D not certain. Germline V gene data show CDR1 as SGHVS and CDR2 as FQNEAQ. The germline V and J ends were trimmed by 5 bases and 1 base, with 6 bases remaining between them. The CDR3 has 14 amino acids. For the CDR3, the DNA is TGTGCCAGCAGCCGGTCTTCTGGGGCCAACGTCCTGACTTTC. Translating gives CASSRSSGANVLTF. Full variable domain (remainder filled in from reference TRBV7-8 and TRBJ2-6): GAGVSQSPRYKVAKRGQDVALRCDPISGHVSLFWYQQALGQGPEFLTYFQNEAQLDKSGLPSDRFFAERPEGSVSTLKIQRTQQEDSAVYLCASSRSSGANVLTFGAGSRLTVL.

In this sample, this clonotype turned up many times. The chain is built from TRBV19 and TRBJ2-1, with D tentatively TRBD1 (6 bases). The CDR3 is made up of 16 amino acids. Germline CDR1 LNHDA, CDR2 SQIVND (reference sequence). Deletions cut 5 bases from V and 5 bases from J, with 19 bases between. The CDR3 sequence is CASSSSGTIKDNEQFF. The CDR3 DNA follows: TGTGCCAGTAGTTCCTCCGGGACAATCAAAGACAATGAGCAGTTCTTC.

The V and J genes are TRBV20-1 and TRBJ2-3; 11 bases are a match to TRBD2. The ends lost 8 bases at V and 6 bases at J; junction bases unmatched: 10. CDR3 length: 14 residues. CDR1 is DFQATT and CDR2 is SNEGSKA in the germline V gene (reference sequence). CDR3 sequence: CSTNLAGGPDTQYF. The CDR3 DNA reads as TGCAGTACTAATCTAGCGGGAGGACCGGATACGCAGTATTTT.

This clonotype was seen at least ten times. This chain links TRBV5-1 with TRBJ2-6; D gene uncertain. Trimming took 5 bases from V and 0 from J, leaving 6 bases between them. The CDR3 contains 14 residues. The germline gives CDR1 SGHRS, CDR2 YFSETQ. CDR3 bases: TGCGCCAGCAGATGGTCCTCTGGGGCCAACGTCCTGACTTTC. Encoded protein: CASRWSSGANVLTF. Full variable domain (remainder filled in from reference TRBV5-1 and TRBJ2-6): KAGVTQTPRYLIKTRGQQVTLSCSPISGHRSVSWYQQTPGQGLQFLFEYFSETQRNKGNFPGRFSGRQFSNSRSEMNVSTLELGDSALYLCASRWSSGANVLTFGAGSRLTVL.

This clonotype was detected many times. The chain uses TRBV10-2 and TRBJ2-3; 10 nucleotides agree with TRBD2. Germline V gene lookup returns CDR1 WSHSY and CDR2 SAAADI. The J segment lost 3 bases and the V segment lost 2 bases, leaving 5 bases of the junction unmatched. The CDR3 consists of 16 residues. For the CDR3, the DNA is TGCGCCAGCAGTGAGAGCGGGGGGGGAAGAACAGATACGCAGTATTTT. Protein: CASSESGGGRTDTQYF.

This clonotype has ten or more counts. V and J are TRBV5-1 and TRBJ2-1; D tentatively reads TRBD1 or TRBD2 (5 bases each). V lost 3 bases, J lost 8 bases, and 12 bases lay in between. CDR1 SGHRS and CDR2 YFSETQ come from the germline V gene. The CDR3 is 13 residues long. The CDR3 reads CASSSLLGDEQFF. The DNA of the CDR3 is TGCGCCAGCAGCTCCCTCTTGGGGGATGAGCAGTTCTTC.

This clonotype was detected a few times. The chain carries TRBV18 and TRBJ1-3; D unresolved. V lost 0 bases and J lost 4, with 7 bases in between. Germline V gene sequence: CDR1 KGHSH, CDR2 LQKENI. The CDR3 loop spans 14 amino acids. CDR3 nucleotides: TGTGCCAGCTCACCACCGCCGGGCGGAAACACCATATATTTT. This translates into CASSPPPGGNTIYF. Full variable domain (outside the CDR3, taken from reference TRBV18 and TRBJ1-3): NAGVMQNPRHLVRRRGQEARLRCSPMKGHSHVYWYRQLPEEGLKFMVYLQKENIIDESGMPKERFSAEFPKEGPSILRIQQVVRGDSAAYFCASSPPPGGNTIYFGEGSWLTVV.

This clonotype has a count of ten or more. J is TRBJ2-7 and V is TRBV5-8; D might be TRBD1 or TRBD2, each matching 5 bases. In germline, CDR1 is SGHTS, CDR2 YDEGEE. Trimming shortened V by 4 bases and J by 2 bases, and 16 bases separated the two germline ends. The CDR3 runs to 15 residues. The CDR3 DNA reads TGTGCCAGCAGCCTAGGGACCACCCCAACCTACGAGCAGTACTTC. The encoded protein is CASSLGTTPTYEQYF.

This clonotype was seen ten or more times. The chain links TRBV20-1 to TRBJ2-7; D unresolved. The V end lost 3 bases, the J end lost 0 bases, and 12 bases lay between the germline ends. Germline V lookup: CDR1 DFQATT, CDR2 SNEGSKA (reference sequence). The CDR3 has 14 amino acids. The CDR3 here is CSARVPSSSYEQYF. CDR3 bases: TGCAGTGCTAGGGTCCCCTCGAGCTCCTACGAGCAGTACTTC.

This clonotype showed up many times. V and J are TRBV6-1 and TRBJ1-5, with TRBD1 as a possible D gene (6 bases). This CDR3 has 15 amino acids. Deletions cut 1 base from V and 2 bases from J, with 9 bases between. Germline values: CDR1 MNHNS, CDR2 SASEGT. This chain's CDR3 is CASSEEGGRNQPQHF. The CDR3 DNA sequence: TGTGCCAGCAGTGAAGAGGGGGGCCGCAATCAGCCCCAGCATTTT.